The clone carrying this T cell receptor beta chain came up many times. Template material for amplifying TCR beta CDR3 regions consisted of RNA transcripts. Researchers ran a first-round RT-PCR on the TCR CDR3 using the HTBI primer set. TCRdb recomputed calls from the multiplex PCR reads with MiXCR, one row per CDR3 protein. This table has approximately 870,000 distinct CDR3 sequences, over 35% appearing once. The data originate from a study of T cells in Graves' hyperthyroidism and ophthalmopathy. The sequencing sample was made of blood. The TCR was taken from a man between 18 and 35 years old with Graves' hyperthyroidism.

The CDR3 nucleotides read TGCGCCAGCAGCTTCTTCGACAGGCAAGAGACCCAGTACTTC. Translated: CASSFFDRQETQYF. This chain links TRBV5-1 with TRBJ2-5; possibly TRBD1 for D (6 bases). The germline gives CDR1 SGHRS, CDR2 YFSETQ. Trimming took 2 bases from V and 2 from J, leaving 10 bases between them. CDR3 length: 14 residues.